The 21 T cell receptor beta chains below come from one sample, sequenced in a study of cytomegalovirus exposure and HLA in healthy donors. In the PCR, 60 Vbeta and 13 Jbeta primers were used. The repertoire was sequenced with immunoSEQ multiplex PCR; TCRdb's copy has only in-frame clones and lacks some. Of around 200,000 clones listed, about 86% were seen once; the top ten hold around 0.34%. Input material: PBMCs. The receptor source for this set is a woman aged 30 to 39 in good health and CMV-seronegative.

The table lists this clone with a count of one. The rearrangement uses TRBV19 and TRBJ2-2; TRBD2 is a possible D gene (5 bases). The CDR3 length is 15 residues. Germline V gene data show CDR1 as LNHDA and CDR2 as SQIVND (reference sequence). Trimming pared 7 bases from V and 2 bases from J, leaving 14 bases between. The CDR3 loop reads CASTRTGYNTGELFF. CDR3 coding DNA: TGTGCCAGTACCCGGACGGGATATAACACCGGGGAGCTGTTTTTT.

This rearrangement joins TRBV30 to TRBJ2-5, with TRBD1 as a possible D gene (6 bases). Between the trimmed V and J ends, which lost 3 bases and 5 bases, there was a span of 19 bases. This CDR3 region has 15 residues. From germline, CDR1 is GTSNPN and CDR2 SVGIG (reference sequence). The CDR3 reads CAWSNNEGGRETQYF. The CDR3 nucleotides read TGTGCCTGGAGCAACAACGAAGGGGGTAGGGAGACCCAGTACTTC. The complete variable domain, with remaining parts taken from reference TRBV30 and TRBJ2-5, reads SQTIHQWPATLVQPVGSPLSLECTVEGTSNPNLYWYRQAAGRGLQLLFYSVGIGQISSEVPQNLSASRPQDRQFILSSKKLLLSDSGFYLCAWSNNEGGRETQYFGPGTRLLVL.

V and J are TRBV11-2 and TRBJ2-1; the D gene is possibly TRBD2 (6 bases). This CDR3 region has 16 residues. The germline V gene encodes CDR1 SGHAT and CDR2 FQNNGV. V lost 1 base, J lost 2 bases, and 12 bases lay in between. CDR3 sequence (DNA): TGTGCCAGCAGCTTAGGTTGGCGGGAACCCTACAATGAGCAGTTCTTC. Amino acid sequence: CASSLGWREPYNEQFF. The full variable domain, with the rest looked up from reference TRBV11-2 and TRBJ2-1, is EAGVAQSPRYKIIEKRQSVAFWCNPISGHATLYWYQQILGQGPKLLIQFQNNGVVDDSQLPKDRFSAERLKGVDSTLKIQPAKLEDSAVYLCASSLGWREPYNEQFFGPGTRLTVL.

The gene calls are TRBV9 and TRBJ2-1, with a weak D call TRBD1 (6 bases). The CDR3 covers 15 residues. V was trimmed by 4 bases and J by 1 base, leaving 12 bases between them. Looked up from germline, CDR1 is SGDLS and CDR2 is YYNGEE. The CDR3 nucleotides are TGTGCCAGCAGCCCACAGGGCTTGTCCTACAATGAGCAGTTCTTC. This translates into CASSPQGLSYNEQFF.

This rearrangement joins TRBV5-1 to TRBJ2-7; 8 positions agree with TRBD2. CDR3 length: 14 amino acids. CDR1 and CDR2 from the germline V gene are SGHRS and YFSETQ. The V segment lost 2 bases and the J segment 5 bases; nucleotides outside the gene matches: 6. In DNA, the CDR3 is TGCGCCAGCAGCTTTGCGAGCGGGAGCAACGAGCAGTACTTC. Translated, it gives CASSFASGSNEQYF.

The CDR3 nucleotides are TGTGCCAGCAGCTTGGCCATCGGGACTCCCGCTTTTTTTAATGAGCAGTTCTTC. Translating it yields CASSLAIGTPAFFNEQFF. J is TRBJ2-1 and V is TRBV5-4, with D perhaps TRBD2 (6 bases). The CDR3 runs 18 residues. V shed 0 bases and J shed 7 bases, with 23 bases lying between them. Germline CDR1 and CDR2: SGHNT and YYREEE (reference sequence).

This chain connects TRBV28 to TRBJ1-1; D is undetermined. This CDR3 contains 10 residues. Trimming removed 7 bases at V and 3 bases at J, with 3 bases between. CDR1 is MDHEN, CDR2 SYDVKM, per germline. In DNA, the CDR3 is TGTGCCAGCACGGACACTGAAGCTTTCTTT. Residues: CASTDTEAFF.

The chain is built from TRBV28 and TRBJ1-2; D may be TRBD1 (5 bases). CDR1 is MDHEN, CDR2 SYDVKM, per germline. This CDR3 has 15 residues. V lost 2 bases to trimming and J lost 6 bases, with 16 bases between them. CDR3 in DNA: TGTGCCAGCAGTTTAGTGGGGCAGGAGTGGAATGGCTACACCTTC. It codes for CASSLVGQEWNGYTF.

The chain joins TRBV28 to TRBJ2-2; TRBD1 matches 11 bases. Trimming removed 8 bases from V and 4 bases from J; junction bases left unmatched: 6. Germline CDR1 MDHEN, CDR2 SYDVKM. There are 15 residues in the CDR3. The CDR3 loop reads CASGTGGYLTGELFF. The CDR3 nucleotides read TGTGCCAGCGGGACAGGGGGTTACCTCACCGGGGAGCTGTTTTTT.

This clone was counted only a few times. The genes are TRBV4-2 and TRBJ2-2; possibly TRBD2 for D (6 bases). V lost 4 bases and J 0 bases, leaving 12 bases between the germline ends. From germline, CDR1 is LGHNA and CDR2 YNFKEQ. This CDR3 contains 16 residues. The CDR3 nucleotides read TGTGCCAGCAGCCGACGACTAGATACGAACACCGGGGAGCTGTTTTTT. Protein sequence: CASSRRLDTNTGELFF.

The rearrangement links TRBV4-1 to TRBJ2-5; 10 bases agree with TRBD2. The germline V gene encodes CDR1 MGHRA and CDR2 YSYEKL. The CDR3 is 17 residues long. After removal of 0 bases from V and 4 bases from J, the junction contained 8 bases not matched to a gene. CDR3 in amino acids: CASSQEVSGGAVETQYF. The CDR3, as DNA: TGCGCCAGCAGCCAAGAAGTGAGCGGGGGGGCGGTAGAGACCCAGTACTTC.

The CDR3 DNA is TGTGCCACGCTCGACAGAAGCAATCAGCCCCAGCATTTT. Its protein product is CATLDRSNQPQHF. The chain employs TRBV6-6 and TRBJ1-5, with D maybe TRBD1 (5 bases). V lost 10 bases and J lost 1, with 11 bases in between. Germline V lookup: CDR1 MNHNY, CDR2 SVGAGI (reference sequence). The CDR3 totals 13 residues.

V usage is TRBV6-1 and J usage is TRBJ2-2, with 11 positions matching TRBD2. There are 15 residues in the CDR3. Germline V gives CDR1 MNHNS, CDR2 SASEGT. J lost 1 base, V lost 6 bases, and 1 base had no gene match. The CDR3 spells CASRGLAVNTGELFF. The DNA of the CDR3 is TGTGCCAGCAGGGGACTAGCGGTGAACACCGGGGAGCTGTTTTTT.

The chain has TRBV6-1 and TRBJ2-7; D call uncertain. The CDR3 spans 12 residues. Germline V gene data show CDR1 as MNHNS and CDR2 as SASEGT. The germline V and J ends were trimmed by 5 bases and 3 bases, with 8 bases remaining between them. The CDR3 sequence is CASSSRVYEQYF. In DNA, the CDR3 is TGTGCCAGCAGTTCCCGGGTCTACGAGCAGTACTTC.

The V call is TRBV5-4, the J call TRBJ1-3; 7 bases are shared with TRBD1. Per the germline V gene, CDR1 is SGHNT and CDR2 is YYREEE (reference sequence). Germline trimming cut 3 bases from V and 0 bases from J; bases unmatched to any gene: 3. The CDR3 runs to 15 residues. CDR3 coding DNA: TGTGCCAGCAGCTACGACAGGGACTCTGGAAACACCATATATTTT. The encoded protein is CASSYDRDSGNTIYF.

CDR3 amino acids: CASSEQGKATGELFF. CDR3 in DNA: TGTGCCAGCAGTGAACAGGGAAAAGCGACCGGGGAGCTGTTTTTT. The rearrangement links TRBV2 to TRBJ2-2, with D tentatively TRBD1 (5 bases). The germline gives CDR1 SNHLY, CDR2 FYNNEI. V was trimmed by 2 bases and J by 5 bases, leaving 12 bases between them. This CDR3 is built from 15 residues.

The rearrangement joins TRBV7-9 to TRBJ2-1; D is unresolved. Germline lookup yields CDR1 SEHNR and CDR2 FQNEAQ (reference sequence). CDR3 length: 12 amino acids. The V gene lost 4 bases and the J gene lost 7 bases, with 8 bases spanning the gap. The CDR3: CASSSDTNEQFF. CDR3 DNA: TGTGCCAGCAGCTCTGACACAAATGAGCAGTTCTTC.

This chain uses TRBV7-2 with TRBJ2-7; 9 bases are shared with TRBD1. Germline values: CDR1 SGHTA, CDR2 FQGNSA. Trimming at V came to 5 bases and at J to 1 base, leaving 9 bases not matched to a gene. The CDR3 sequence is 16 residues long. CDR3 coding DNA: TGTGCCAGCAGCCCCGGACAGGGGCGCGGATCCTACGAGCAGTACTTC. It codes for CASSPGQGRGSYEQYF.

This rearrangement joins TRBV9 to TRBJ2-3; D may be TRBD1 (5 bases). V was shortened by 0 bases and J by 6 bases, with 14 bases between the two germline ends. The CDR3 spans 15 residues. Germline V gene lookup returns CDR1 SGDLS and CDR2 YYNGEE. Written as DNA, the CDR3 is TGTGCCAGCAGCGTAGGTCGGACGCCAGGGGATACGCAGTATTTT. The encoded protein is CASSVGRTPGDTQYF.

The J gene is TRBJ2-1, the V gene TRBV5-1, with 10 bases identical to TRBD2. Trimming cost V 2 bases and J 6 bases; bases outside gene matches: 5. This CDR3 comprises 15 residues. The germline gives CDR1 SGHRS, CDR2 YFSETQ. The CDR3 reads CASSFTSGTGNEQFF. CDR3 nucleotide sequence: TGCGCCAGCAGCTTCACTAGCGGGACAGGCAATGAGCAGTTCTTC.

This clone was seen only once. The chain links TRBV7-3 to TRBJ2-7; no clear D. This CDR3 is built from 13 residues. Deletions cut 0 bases from V and 7 bases from J, with 10 bases between. Germline CDR1 and CDR2: SGHTA and FQGTGA. CDR3 loop: CASSLTGSGEQYF. CDR3 DNA: TGTGCCAGCAGCTTAACGGGCTCTGGTGAGCAGTACTTC.